Following are 14 T cell receptor beta chains from one sample sequenced in a study of blood T cell repertoires in COVID-19. TCRdb's copy holds only in-frame clones and misses some; the assay was immunoSEQ multiplex PCR. The sample lists about 230,000 clones, around four fifths occurring once. The sequencing sample was made of peripheral blood. The receptors were sampled from a man in his forties or fifties with active or convalescent COVID-19.

This clone was seen a handful of times. The V and J genes are TRBV6-5 and TRBJ2-3, with D unclear. The CDR3 extends over 15 amino acids. The V and J ends lost 0 bases and 1 base respectively, with 8 bases between them. Germline V CDR1 and CDR2: MNHEY, SVGAGI. For the CDR3, the DNA is TGTGCCAGCAGTTACTCGAAACAGCGCACAGATACGCAGTATTTT. Translating it yields CASSYSKQRTDTQYF.

This rearrangement joins TRBV5-6 to TRBJ2-3, with D possibly TRBD2 on 6 matching bases. The germline gives CDR1 SGHDT, CDR2 YYEEEE. Trimming pared 0 bases from V and 4 bases from J, leaving 15 bases between. The CDR3 length is 16 residues. CDR3 in DNA: TGTGCCAGCAGCTTGGGAGCACGGCGGGAATCAGATACGCAGTATTTT. It is translated as CASSLGARRESDTQYF.

J is TRBJ2-7 and V is TRBV6-5, with a weak D call TRBD2 (6 bases). Germline V gives CDR1 MNHEY, CDR2 SVGAGI. CDR3 length: 14 residues. The V end was cut by 4 bases, the J end by 0 bases, with 10 bases between. Here the CDR3 DNA reads TGTGCCAGCAGTTGGGGTAGCGGCTCCTACGAGCAGTACTTC. Translation: CASSWGSGSYEQYF.

The rearrangement joins TRBV18 to TRBJ2-7, with TRBD2 identical over 8 bases. Germline V lookup: CDR1 KGHSH, CDR2 LQKENI. The CDR3 is 15 amino acids. The J segment lost 2 bases and the V segment lost 3 bases, leaving 6 bases of the junction unmatched. The CDR3 protein is CASSPTSEEPYEQYF. DNA of the CDR3: TGTGCCAGCTCACCGACTAGCGAGGAGCCCTACGAGCAGTACTTC.

The CDR3 region has the DNA TGTGCCAGCAGCTTAGACAAAACAGTTAAGGAGACCCAGTACTTC. Amino acid sequence: CASSLDKTVKETQYF. The chain employs TRBV11-2 and TRBJ2-5; D unclear. This CDR3 spans 15 amino acids. With 0 bases removed from V and 5 bases from J, the gap between germline ends came to 13 bases. Germline CDR1 SGHAT, CDR2 FQNNGV.

On this clone: Other DNA sequences in this specimen translate into the identical CDR3. The rearrangement links TRBV2 to TRBJ1-2; D not certain. The germline CDR1 and CDR2 sequences are SNHLY and FYNNEI. V gave up 2 bases and J gave up 5 bases, with 6 bases separating them. The CDR3 covers 12 residues. The CDR3 nucleotides are TGTGCCAGCAGTGAATCGGGTTATGGCTACACCTTC. Amino acid sequence: CASSESGYGYTF.

V and J are TRBV21-1 and TRBJ1-6; the table's D call of TRBD1 was not tested on the DNA. TRBV21-1 is termed a pseudogene. This CDR3 has 12 amino acids. This CDR3 is CASRTGNSPLHF. The DNA of the CDR3 is TGTGCCAGCAGGACAGGCAATTCACCCCTCCACTTT.

A few counts support this clone. CDR3 in DNA: TGTGCCAGCAGCCACTGGGGCCCAGTAGGAGACACCATATATTTT. It encodes CASSHWGPVGDTIYF. The J gene is TRBJ1-3, the V gene TRBV3-1 (or the pseudogene TRBV3-2), with D maybe TRBD1 (5 bases). Trimming stripped 3 bases from V and 8 bases from J, with 17 bases between. Germline V lookup: CDR1 LGHDT, CDR2 YNNKEL (reference sequence). The CDR3 spans 15 residues.

In nucleotides, the CDR3 is TGTGCCAGTAGTATACTAGGGCAGGGGGGTCAGCCCCAGCATTTT. Amino acids: CASSILGQGGQPQHF. The rearrangement uses TRBV19 and TRBJ1-5, with 7 bases that match TRBD1. V gave up 2 bases and J gave up 6 bases; unmatched junction bases: 7. The CDR3 is made up of 15 amino acids. The germline V gene encodes CDR1 LNHDA and CDR2 SQIVND (reference sequence).

The J gene is TRBJ1-1, the V gene TRBV6-5, with TRBD1 matching over 10 bases. Germline V CDR1 and CDR2: MNHEY, SVGAGI. V shed 0 bases, J shed 6 bases, and the junction held 7 bases outside the gene matches. The CDR3 sequence is 16 residues long. CDR3 residues: CASSYSPTGGASEAFF. In DNA, the CDR3 is TGTGCCAGCAGTTACTCTCCGACAGGGGGCGCGTCTGAAGCTTTCTTT.

A few counts support this clone. The chain couples TRBV21-1 to TRBJ1-4. TRBV21-1 is given as a pseudogene. The CDR3 is 14 amino acids. In DNA, the CDR3 is TGTGCCAGCACCGCACAGAGTCCGGGGTTATGGGTGTTTTTT. It codes for CASTAQSPGLWVFF.

The J gene is TRBJ1-3, the V gene TRBV2, with D hard to call. Germline loops: CDR1 SNHLY, CDR2 FYNNEI. The CDR3 is 16 residues long. The V end was cut by 1 base, the J end by 0 bases, with 10 bases between. The CDR3 region has the DNA TGTGCCAGCAGTGAAGGTCACAGAGCCTCTGGAAACACCATATATTTT. Amino acids: CASSEGHRASGNTIYF. The variable domain in full, completed from reference TRBV2 and TRBJ1-3, reads EPEVTQTPSHQVTQMGQEVILRCVPISNHLYFYWYRQILGQKVEFLVSFYNNEISEKSEIFDDQFSVERPDGSNFTLKIRSTKLEDSAMYFCASSEGHRASGNTIYFGEGSWLTVV.

J is TRBJ2-7 and V is TRBV5-1; the match to TRBD1 covers 7 bases. Germline V CDR1 and CDR2: SGHRS, YFSETQ. The ends lost 0 bases at V and 6 bases at J; junction bases unmatched: 6. The CDR3 loop spans 14 amino acids. CDR3 loop: CASSLEPAGGEQYF. The CDR3 DNA sequence: TGCGCCAGCAGCTTGGAACCGGCAGGGGGCGAGCAGTACTTC.

This chain connects TRBV24-1 to TRBJ1-6; D is ambiguous. The CDR3 has 14 amino acids. Trimming removed 5 bases from V and 5 bases from J, with 9 bases in between. Germline V gene sequence: CDR1 KGHDR, CDR2 SFDVKD. The chain's CDR3 is CATSVGRDNSPLHF. In nucleotides, the CDR3 is TGTGCCACCAGTGTCGGCCGGGATAATTCACCCCTCCACTTT.